Listed here are 31 T cell receptor beta chains from one sample, sequenced in a study of T cell responses to AZD1222 COVID-19 vaccine. Libraries were prepared by immunoSEQ multiplex PCR; TCRdb keeps only in-frame clonotypes and omits some of them. The sample shows 120,000 or so clones, more than 75% of them seen only once. Sequenced material: peripheral blood, taken on day 0 of AZD1222 vaccination. The receptors derive from an adult in good health.

V and J are TRBV29-1 and TRBJ1-1; D is unresolved. Per the germline V gene, CDR1 is SQVTM and CDR2 is ANQGSEA. This CDR3 is 13 amino acids long. V was cut by 1 base and J by 0 bases, with 6 bases left in between. CDR3 sequence (DNA): TGCAGCGTTGAAGGTATCATGAACACTGAAGCTTTCTTT. Encoded protein: CSVEGIMNTEAFF.

V is TRBV30 and J is TRBJ1-1, with D tentatively TRBD1 (5 bases). V shed 7 bases and J shed 1 base, with 10 bases lying between them. The CDR3 contains 12 residues. Germline CDR1 reads GTSNPN; CDR2 reads SVGIG (reference sequence). CDR3 in DNA: TGTGCCTCTCGGGGGGGGAACACTGAAGCTTTCTTT. This translates into CASRGGNTEAFF.

V usage is TRBV10-3 and J usage is TRBJ2-2, with D perhaps TRBD1 or TRBD2 (5 bases each). In germline, CDR1 is ENHRY, CDR2 SYGVKD. The CDR3 loop spans 13 amino acids. With 6 bases removed from V and 0 bases from J, the gap between germline ends came to 5 bases. DNA for the CDR3: TGTGCCATCAGGGGGGCGAACACCGGGGAGCTGTTTTTT. Translation: CAIRGANTGELFF.

The V call is TRBV4-1, the J call TRBJ1-1; D remains ambiguous. The CDR3 consists of 13 residues. Trimming removed 11 bases from V and 6 bases from J, with 19 bases in between. Germline assignment: CDR1 MGHRA and CDR2 YSYEKL. Here the CDR3 reads CASSFGVVAEAFF. The DNA of the CDR3 is TGCGCCTCCTCGTTTGGGGTTGTGGCTGAAGCTTTCTTT.

This chain links TRBV3-1 (or the pseudogene TRBV3-2) with TRBJ1-1, with D perhaps matching TRBD1 (6 bases). The CDR3 contains 13 residues. CDR1 and CDR2 from the germline V gene are LGHDT and YNNKEL (reference sequence). The germline V and J ends were trimmed by 1 base and 6 bases, with 9 bases remaining between them. The CDR3 loop reads CASSQGAGAEAFF. The DNA of the CDR3 is TGTGCCAGCAGCCAAGGGGCAGGGGCTGAAGCTTTCTTT.

The CDR3 spells CASSSGTPEETQYF. CDR3 in DNA: TGCGCCAGCAGCTCCGGGACCCCCGAAGAGACCCAGTACTTC. This chain links TRBV5-1 with TRBJ2-5; D could derive from TRBD1 or TRBD2 (5 bases each). V shed 3 bases and J shed 3 bases, with 12 bases lying between them. The germline CDR1 and CDR2 sequences are SGHRS and YFSETQ. The CDR3 consists of 14 residues.

This chain joins TRBV2 and TRBJ1-6; D is unclear. Deletions cut 5 bases from V and 7 bases from J, with 15 bases between. Germline-derived CDR1 and CDR2 are SNHLY and FYNNEI. The CDR3 runs to 15 residues. The CDR3 DNA is TGTGCCAGCAGTTTAGGCGACGGGGTGAATTCACCCCTCCACTTT. Translating gives CASSLGDGVNSPLHF. The whole variable domain, filled in from reference TRBV2 and TRBJ1-6, reads EPEVTQTPSHQVTQMGQEVILRCVPISNHLYFYWYRQILGQKVEFLVSFYNNEISEKSEIFDDQFSVERPDGSNFTLKIRSTKLEDSAMYFCASSLGDGVNSPLHFGNGTRLTVT.

The gene calls are TRBV5-1 and TRBJ2-3; no clear D gene. CDR1 is SGHRS, CDR2 YFSETQ, per germline. The V and J ends lost 5 bases and 4 bases respectively, with 17 bases between them. CDR3 length equals 15 residues. CDR3 nucleotide sequence: TGCGCCAGCAGGCCTCCGGGCCCCTCTTCAGATACGCAGTATTTT. It yields the protein CASRPPGPSSDTQYF.

The chain uses TRBV3-1 (or the pseudogene TRBV3-2) and TRBJ2-1, with TRBD2 matching 11 bases. Germline V gives CDR1 LGHDT, CDR2 YNNKEL (reference sequence). CDR3 length: 15 amino acids. V shed 3 bases and J 7 bases; nucleotides not matched to a gene: 5. The CDR3 region has the DNA TGTGCCAGCAGCCATAGCGGGGGGGCCAGGAATGAGCAGTTCTTC. Its protein is CASSHSGGARNEQFF.

This chain links TRBV19 with TRBJ2-3; D perhaps matches TRBD2 (5 bases). The CDR3 contains 15 residues. Trimming shortened V by 4 bases and J by 1 base, and 12 bases separated the two germline ends. Germline values: CDR1 LNHDA, CDR2 SQIVND (reference sequence). This CDR3 reads CASSTTSRGTDTQYF. CDR3 coding DNA: TGTGCCAGTAGTACCACTAGTAGGGGCACAGATACGCAGTATTTT. The full variable domain, in which reference TRBV19 and TRBJ2-3 provide the parts outside the CDR3, is DGGITQSPKYLFRKEGQNVTLSCEQNLNHDAMYWYRQDPGQGLRLIYYSQIVNDFQKGDIAEGYSVSREKKESFPLTVTSAQKNPTAFYLCASSTTSRGTDTQYFGPGTRLTVL.

This chain connects TRBV5-1 to TRBJ1-1; the D is unclear. The ends were cut back, 0 bases at V and 8 bases at J, with 14 bases in the middle. The CDR3 has 14 amino acids. CDR1 is SGHRS and CDR2 is YFSETQ in the germline V gene. The CDR3 region has the DNA TGCGCCAGCAGCTTGGTACGGGTAAGTGAGGAAGCTTTCTTT. Protein product: CASSLVRVSEEAFF.

CDR3 sequence reads: CASSFGGPIGITFF. CDR3 coding DNA: TGTGCCAGCAGCTTTGGGGGACCTATCGGGATTACGTTCTTC. The chain is built from TRBV3-1 (or the pseudogene TRBV3-2) and TRBJ2-1; D could derive from TRBD1 or TRBD2 (5 bases each). V shed 5 bases and J shed 15 bases, with 23 bases lying between them. This CDR3 has 14 residues. Germline assignment: CDR1 LGHDT and CDR2 YNNKEL (reference sequence).

The rearrangement joins TRBV19 to TRBJ2-7, with TRBD2 identical over 8 bases. This CDR3 region has 14 residues. Germline V CDR1 and CDR2: LNHDA, SQIVND (reference sequence). V was pared by 5 bases and J by 3 bases, with 6 bases of the junction left unmatched. CDR3 loop: CASSDGRAIYEQYF. The CDR3 DNA follows: TGTGCCAGTAGTGACGGGAGGGCAATCTACGAGCAGTACTTC.

This rearrangement joins TRBV18 to TRBJ2-5; TRBD1 matches at 7 bases. V dropped 3 bases and J dropped 10; count of bases not matched to a gene: 5. CDR3 length equals 12 residues. CDR1 and CDR2 from the germline V gene are KGHSH and LQKENI. The CDR3 is CASSPGQSDQYF. The CDR3 coding sequence is TGTGCCAGCTCACCGGGACAGTCCGACCAGTACTTC.

The rearrangement joins TRBV7-3 to TRBJ2-3; perhaps TRBD2 as D (6 bases). V lost 5 bases to trimming and J lost 1 base, with 13 bases between them. Germline V gene data show CDR1 as SGHTA and CDR2 as FQGTGA. This CDR3 spans 15 amino acids. This chain's CDR3 is CASSPGLSGTDTQYF. CDR3 DNA: TGTGCCAGCAGCCCGGGACTCTCGGGCACAGATACGCAGTATTTT.

The chain has TRBV14 and TRBJ1-4; D perhaps matches TRBD1 (5 bases). CDR3 length: 15 amino acids. Trimming cost V 4 bases and J 8 bases, with 17 bases left between them. Germline lookup yields CDR1 SGHDN and CDR2 FVKESK. CDR3 loop: CASSLQPGTLEKLFF. CDR3 coding DNA: TGTGCCAGCAGCCTGCAGCCCGGGACCTTGGAAAAACTGTTTTTT.

This rearrangement joins TRBV27 to TRBJ1-1, with unresolved D. Germline V gene sequence: CDR1 MNHEY, CDR2 SMNVEV (reference sequence). V lost 9 bases to trimming and J lost 6 bases, with 8 bases between them. This CDR3 is built from 10 residues. CDR3 region: CARDGAEAFF. The CDR3 DNA reads as TGTGCCAGGGATGGGGCTGAAGCTTTCTTT.

V gene TRBV5-4 combines with J gene TRBJ2-1; D perhaps matches TRBD1 (6 bases). Germline loops: CDR1 SGHNT, CDR2 YYREEE (reference sequence). Trimming removed 8 bases at V and 7 bases at J, with 16 bases between. The CDR3 contains 13 residues. CDR3 residues: CASRGFLSNEQFF. CDR3 sequence (DNA): TGTGCCAGTAGGGGGTTCCTCTCTAATGAGCAGTTCTTC.

The V and J genes are TRBV7-3 and TRBJ2-1; weak D call: TRBD2 (6 bases). Between the trimmed V and J ends, which lost 2 bases and 10 bases, there was a span of 21 bases. From germline, CDR1 is SGHTA and CDR2 FQGTGA. The CDR3 sequence is 16 residues long. CDR3 residues: CASSLSLSGLRGEQFF. The DNA of the CDR3 is TGTGCCAGCAGCTTATCCCTTTCGGGACTCCGAGGCGAGCAGTTCTTC.

This rearrangement joins TRBV3-1 (or the pseudogene TRBV3-2) to TRBJ2-5; 7 nucleotides match TRBD1. This CDR3 has 16 residues. The germline V gene encodes CDR1 LGHDT and CDR2 YNNKEL (reference sequence). J lost 2 bases, V lost 4 bases, and 10 bases had no gene match. Written as DNA, the CDR3 is TGTGCCAGCAGCCGACAGCCGGGACAGAGACAAGAGACCCAGTACTTC. This codes for CASSRQPGQRQETQYF.

This clone was found once. The chain links TRBV7-8 to TRBJ1-6, with TRBD1 as a possible D gene (5 bases). CDR1 and CDR2 from the germline V gene are SGHVS and FQNEAQ. With 5 bases removed from V and 4 bases from J, the gap between germline ends came to 9 bases. The CDR3 runs to 14 residues. CDR3 sequence: CASSQGVYNSPLHF. The CDR3, as DNA: TGTGCCAGCAGCCAGGGAGTTTATAATTCACCCCTCCACTTT. Full variable domain (rest looked up from reference TRBV7-8 and TRBJ1-6): GAGVSQSPRYKVAKRGQDVALRCDPISGHVSLFWYQQALGQGPEFLTYFQNEAQLDKSGLPSDRFFAERPEGSVSTLKIQRTQQEDSAVYLCASSQGVYNSPLHFGNGTRLTVT.

The CDR3 here is CASSSDIMNTEAFF. The CDR3 DNA is TGCGCCAGCAGCTCGGACATCATGAACACTGAAGCTTTCTTT. This sequence joins TRBV5-1 and TRBJ1-1, with D perhaps TRBD1 (5 bases). The V and J ends lost 3 bases and 0 bases respectively, with 9 bases between them. The CDR3 has 14 residues. CDR1 and CDR2 (germline): SGHRS, YFSETQ.

The chain joins TRBV4-2 to TRBJ2-7, with 7 bases lining up with TRBD2. Germline loops: CDR1 LGHNA, CDR2 YNFKEQ. Unmatched junction bases numbered 5, after V lost 0 bases and J lost 0 bases. This CDR3 is 16 amino acids long. In DNA form, the CDR3 reads TGTGCCAGCAGCCAAGAGGCTAGCGGTGACTCCTACGAGCAGTACTTC. It translates to CASSQEASGDSYEQYF.

The chain combines TRBV5-4 with TRBJ1-1, with D unresolved. This CDR3 contains 15 residues. V was clipped by 4 bases and J by 4 bases, with 17 bases between them. Looked up from germline, CDR1 is SGHNT and CDR2 is YYREEE (reference sequence). The CDR3 DNA sequence: TGTGCCAGCAGCCCCCGCCGGGTTGAAGGCACTGAAGCTTTCTTT. It translates to CASSPRRVEGTEAFF.

The chain uses TRBV11-2 and TRBJ2-7; D is possibly TRBD1 (5 bases). CDR3 size: 13 residues. Germline loops: CDR1 SGHAT, CDR2 FQNNGV. V shed 1 base and J shed 3 bases, with 7 bases lying between them. The CDR3 here is CASSLAGFYEQYF. The CDR3 coding sequence is TGTGCCAGCAGCTTAGCAGGGTTCTACGAGCAGTACTTC.

V and J are TRBV4-3 and TRBJ2-1; D remains ambiguous. The CDR3 has 14 amino acids. In germline, CDR1 is LGHNA, CDR2 YSLEER. Trimming took 4 bases from V and 6 from J, leaving 13 bases between them. This CDR3 reads CASSLSTGANEQFF. CDR3 sequence (DNA): TGCGCCAGCAGCCTAAGCACGGGCGCCAATGAGCAGTTCTTC.

CDR3 amino acids: CATTSDTQYF. CDR3 nucleotides: TGTGCCACTACTTCAGATACGCAGTATTTT. V and J are TRBV9 and TRBJ2-3; D is unclear. V was shortened by 9 bases and J by 4 bases, with 6 bases between the two germline ends. The germline V gene encodes CDR1 SGDLS and CDR2 YYNGEE. This CDR3 has 10 residues. The full variable domain, rest sourced from reference TRBV9 and TRBJ2-3, is DSGVTQTPKHLITATGQRVTLRCSPRSGDLSVYWYQQSLDQGLQFLIQYYNGEERAKGNILERFSAQQFPDLHSELNLSSLELGDSALYFCATTSDTQYFGPGTRLTVL.

The gene calls are TRBV7-8 and TRBJ2-5, with TRBD2 matching 9 bases. CDR3 size: 14 residues. The V segment lost 4 bases and the J segment 2 bases; nucleotides outside the gene matches: 2. The V gene's germline CDR1 is SGHVS and CDR2 FQNEAQ. DNA of the CDR3: TGTGCCAGCAGCTGGACTAGCGATCAAGAGACCCAGTACTTC. This sequence encodes CASSWTSDQETQYF.

This chain uses TRBV19 with TRBJ1-1; D might be TRBD1 (6 bases). Germline V gives CDR1 LNHDA, CDR2 SQIVND (reference sequence). V shed 5 bases and J shed 4 bases, with 8 bases lying between them. CDR3 size: 12 residues. The CDR3 DNA follows: TGTGCCAGTAGTCAGGGGATCACTGAAGCTTTCTTT. This gives the protein CASSQGITEAFF.

This clone was detected a few times. The chain joins TRBV19 to TRBJ1-1, with D possibly TRBD1 on 5 matching bases. The germline CDR1 and CDR2 sequences are LNHDA and SQIVND (reference sequence). V was trimmed by 6 bases and J by 4 bases, leaving 15 bases between them. The CDR3 loop spans 14 amino acids. The CDR3 nucleotides are TGTGCCAGTAGGACCGGGACCGCCGGCACTGAAGCTTTCTTT. Its translation is CASRTGTAGTEAFF.

This chain links TRBV28 with TRBJ2-1, with 8 bases fitting TRBD2. V shed 6 bases, J shed 8 bases, and the junction held 18 bases outside the gene matches. The CDR3 runs 17 residues. The germline V gene encodes CDR1 MDHEN and CDR2 SYDVKM. Here the CDR3 reads CASSTKQIASGSHEQFF. The CDR3 bases are TGTGCCAGCAGCACCAAGCAAATCGCAAGCGGGAGTCATGAGCAGTTCTTC. The full variable domain, with the rest looked up from reference TRBV28 and TRBJ2-1, is DVKVTQSSRYLVKRTGEKVFLECVQDMDHENMFWYRQDPGLGLRLIYFSYDVKMKEKGDIPEGYSVSREKKERFSLILESASTNQTSMYLCASSTKQIASGSHEQFFGPGTRLTVL.